Each of the 16 T cell receptor beta chains below was sequenced from the same sample in a study of control samples from healthy donors and cancer patients (dated by TCRdb to 2020 to 2022). Library preparation used the immunoSEQ multiplex PCR assay. The clones in this table, taken by TCRdb from immuneACCESS, are in-frame only. Not every clone is retained; where verified, under half of the shortfall comes from an unresolved V gene, and the cause of the rest is unknown. Counted in this sample were approximately 120,000 clones; about 90% of them appeared once. Of the sample, about 3% falls within the top ten clones. Sequences were obtained from blood. Source of these receptors: a man between 60 and 75 years old in good health.

This clone appeared a single time. The chain employs TRBV7-3 and TRBJ2-3; TRBD2 agrees at 12 bases. Germline lookup yields CDR1 SGHTA and CDR2 FQGTGA. With V trimmed by 5 bases and J by 3 bases, 6 bases remained unmatched. This CDR3 region has 16 residues. CDR3 nucleotide sequence: TGTGCCAGCAGCCCCAAAACTAGCGGGGGGACAGATACGCAGTATTTT. This sequence encodes CASSPKTSGGTDTQYF.

The chain is built from TRBV7-2 and TRBJ2-4, with TRBD2 matching 12 bases. V was pared by 3 bases and J by 8 bases, with 5 bases of the junction left unmatched. Germline assignment: CDR1 SGHTA and CDR2 FQGNSA. This CDR3 region has 15 residues. CDR3 sequence: CASSFSRLAGDIQYF. CDR3 nucleotides: TGTGCCAGCAGCTTTTCGAGACTAGCGGGGGACATTCAGTACTTC.

CDR3 sequence: CASSLYVVEEQYF. The DNA of the CDR3 is TGTGCCAGCAGCCTATATGTTGTAGAGGAGCAGTACTTC. The rearrangement uses TRBV7-2 and TRBJ2-7; no firm D call. Per the germline V gene, CDR1 is SGHTA and CDR2 is FQGNSA. V was shortened by 5 bases and J by 7 bases, with 15 bases between the two germline ends. This CDR3 comprises 13 residues.

This clone came up once. V gene TRBV4-1 combines with J gene TRBJ2-1; 8 bases agree with TRBD1. The V gene's germline CDR1 is MGHRA and CDR2 YSYEKL. Trimming at V came to 1 base and at J to 6 bases, leaving 5 bases not matched to a gene. This CDR3 region has 15 residues. CDR3 in DNA: TGCGCCAGCAGCCAAGGGACAGGGATATTCAATGAGCAGTTCTTC. Amino acids: CASSQGTGIFNEQFF.

This clone was detected a few times. The chain combines TRBV2 with TRBJ2-1, with D unclear. The germline gives CDR1 SNHLY, CDR2 FYNNEI. V was cut by 6 bases and J by 9 bases, with 6 bases left in between. The CDR3 sequence is 10 residues long. The CDR3 nucleotides are TGTGCCAGCAGGTTTGTTGAGCAGTTCTTC. Protein sequence: CASRFVEQFF.

The chain is built from TRBV6-5 and TRBJ1-1; 8 positions match TRBD1. Losses at the gene ends were 4 bases for V and 4 bases for J; bases not matched to a gene: 11. This CDR3 has 16 residues. Germline CDR1 is MNHEY and CDR2 is SVGAGI. The CDR3 DNA sequence: TGTGCCAGCAGTTTCTCGAATCAGGGGGCAGGCACTGAAGCTTTCTTT. Translating gives CASSFSNQGAGTEAFF.

The chain uses TRBV6-5 and TRBJ1-2; 7 bases are shared with TRBD1. This CDR3 has 15 residues. The germline gives CDR1 MNHEY, CDR2 SVGAGI. The ends lost 2 bases at V and 4 bases at J; junction bases unmatched: 7. CDR3: CASSYDEGARYGYTF. The DNA for the CDR3 is TGTGCCAGCAGTTACGATGAGGGGGCGCGCTATGGCTACACCTTC.

This chain joins TRBV7-6 and TRBJ1-1; 7 bases fit TRBD1. Trimming at V came to 1 base and at J to 0 bases, leaving 5 bases not matched to a gene. The CDR3 has 16 amino acids. Germline CDR1 and CDR2: SGHVS and FNYEAQ. CDR3 region: CASSLGGTVMNTEAFF. The CDR3, as DNA: TGTGCCAGCAGCTTAGGCGGGACAGTCATGAACACTGAAGCTTTCTTT.

The genes are TRBV28 and TRBJ1-5, with no clear D. Germline lookup yields CDR1 MDHEN and CDR2 SYDVKM. V shed 3 bases and J shed 0 bases, with 12 bases lying between them. This CDR3 contains 16 residues. The DNA for the CDR3 is TGTGCCAGCAGTTTTAGCGGTTCTTATAGCAATCAGCCCCAGCATTTT. Encoded protein: CASSFSGSYSNQPQHF.

The rearrangement links TRBV7-9 to TRBJ2-7, with 7 bases matching TRBD1. The CDR3 is made up of 15 amino acids. The V and J ends lost 5 bases and 6 bases, in that order; junction bases with no gene match: 13. CDR1 and CDR2 from the germline V gene are SEHNR and FQNEAQ (reference sequence). The CDR3: CASSPGTASPTEQYF. CDR3 in DNA: TGTGCCAGCAGCCCCGGGACAGCCTCCCCCACCGAGCAGTACTTC.

The chain combines TRBV9 with TRBJ2-3; D remains unclear. The CDR3 is made up of 14 amino acids. V gave up 0 bases and J gave up 6 bases, with 11 bases separating them. Germline V gene lookup returns CDR1 SGDLS and CDR2 YYNGEE. CDR3 coding DNA: TGTGCCAGCAGCGTAGGGGTTAGTACGGATACGCAGTATTTT. Translated, it gives CASSVGVSTDTQYF.

V usage is TRBV30 and J usage is TRBJ1-1; D is perhaps TRBD1 (5 bases). V dropped 3 bases and J dropped 4 bases, with 15 bases sitting between them. This CDR3 is built from 14 residues. Per the germline V gene, CDR1 is GTSNPN and CDR2 is SVGIG (reference sequence). The CDR3 loop reads CAWRGQGSGTEAFF. The CDR3 nucleotides are TGTGCCTGGAGGGGCCAGGGTTCGGGCACTGAAGCTTTCTTT.

This chain connects TRBV3-1 (or the pseudogene TRBV3-2) to TRBJ1-1, with D uncertain. The germline V and J ends were trimmed by 1 base and 4 bases, with 4 bases remaining between them. This CDR3 is 12 amino acids long. From germline, CDR1 is LGHDT and CDR2 YNNKEL (reference sequence). DNA of the CDR3: TGTGCCAGCAGCCAAGTGTCCACTGAAGCTTTCTTT. Translated: CASSQVSTEAFF.

The genes are TRBV13 and TRBJ2-7; TRBD1 agrees at 9 bases. Losses at the gene ends were 5 bases for V and 4 bases for J; bases not matched to a gene: 9. Per the germline V gene, CDR1 is PRHDT and CDR2 is FYEKMQ (reference sequence). CDR3 length: 15 residues. The CDR3 DNA is TGTGCCAGCAGCCGGAGGAGACAGGGGGAATACGAGCAGTACTTC. Its protein product is CASSRRRQGEYEQYF.

The V gene is TRBV3-1 (or the pseudogene TRBV3-2), the J gene TRBJ1-3, with D possibly TRBD1 on 5 matching bases. The CDR3 loop spans 16 amino acids. The germline gives CDR1 LGHDT, CDR2 YNNKEL (reference sequence). Trimming removed 0 bases at V and 2 bases at J, with 11 bases between. This chain's CDR3 is CASSQDIGATGNTIYF. The CDR3 region has the DNA TGTGCCAGCAGCCAAGATATCGGGGCCACTGGAAACACCATATATTTT.

The chain is built from TRBV5-1 and TRBJ2-3, with a weak D call TRBD1 (6 bases). Trimming cost V 4 bases and J 4 bases, with 13 bases left between them. This CDR3 has 14 residues. Germline lookup yields CDR1 SGHRS and CDR2 YFSETQ. CDR3 nucleotides: TGCGCCAGCAGCCCAACTACAGGGCCAGATACGCAGTATTTT. Its protein is CASSPTTGPDTQYF.